This is a list of T cell receptor beta chains from one sample in a study of T-cell reconstitution after alpha-beta-depleted transplantation in children. Via MiXCR, TCRdb re-called the PCR reads, giving one row per CDR3 protein. The data hold approximately 240,000 distinct CDR3 sequences, with approximately 10% observed a single time. Sequences were derived from PBMCs from the stem cell graft donor, sampled from the stem cell graft. The origin of the receptors is a human donor who donated a stem cell graft to a child with acute lymphoblastic leukemia. Each CDR3 is given with its conserved first and last residue.

TRBJ1-6,TRBV5-1,CASSGTGSYNSPLHF
TRBJ2-2,TRBV5-1,CASSLPKGSPNTGELFF
TRBJ2-7,TRBV3-1,CASSHGTVLYEQYF
TRBJ2-2,TRBV5-1,CASSLELKNTGELFF
TRBJ1-1,TRBV9,CASSLDRPSEAFF
TRBJ2-5,TRBV13,CASSFRTGTAGETQYF
TRBJ1-2,TRBV6-5,CASSSQGRGSYGYTF
TRBJ2-3,TRBV24-1,CATSDPRARGFADTQYF
TRBJ2-7,TRBV2,CASSWGQQHYEQYF
TRBJ2-1,TRBV20-1,CSARAASRPDNEQFF
TRBJ1-1,TRBV5-1,CASSLVRGLGTEAFF
TRBJ2-3,TRBV20-1,CSARGQGRLTDTQYF
TRBJ2-5,TRBV10-3,CAIQRAPRETQYF
TRBJ1-1,TRBV11-1,CASSVGAGGAARGTSVFF